The rows below give T cell receptor beta chains drawn from one sample of a study of cytomegalovirus exposure and HLA in healthy donors. Only in-frame clones appear in the TCRdb table, and some are missing; sequencing was by immunoSEQ multiplex PCR. Of some 150,000 clones in the sample, approximately 70% were seen once. The source material was PBMCs. The source is a woman in her twenties or thirties in good health and CMV-seronegative. Each CDR3 is given with its conserved first and last residue. D genes are given only for firm matches. Some rows have no size entry. The others give once, few or many, or a class for an expanded clone.

abundance	v_gene	j_gene	d_gene	CDR3nt	CDR3aa
-	TRBV27	TRBJ1-3	-	TGTGCCAGCAGTTTACAGGGCCCTGGAAACACCATATATTTT	CASSLQGPGNTIYF
-	TRBV6-1	TRBJ1-2	TRBD1	TGTGCCAGCAGCCCGGGACAGTACTTCTATGGCTACACCTTC	CASSPGQYFYGYTF
-	TRBV19	TRBJ1-1	-	TGTGCCAGTATAGTTTGGGAGGCCGGAGCTAGAGAAGCTTTCTTT	CASIVWEAGAREAFF
-	TRBV19	TRBJ2-2	-	TGTGCCAGTAGAAATTCGACCGGGGAGCTGTTTTTT	CASRNSTGELFF
-	TRBV19	TRBJ2-3	TRBD1	TGTGCCAGTAACCCGGACAGGGGGGTCTCAGATACGCAGTATTTT	CASNPDRGVSDTQYF
-	TRBV6-5	TRBJ1-2	-	TGTGCCAGCAGCACAGACAGTTATGGCTACACCTTC	CASSTDSYGYTF
once	TRBV2	TRBJ2-1	TRBD2	TGTGCCAGCAGCATAGAAGGACTAGTAGGGTACAATGAGCAGTTCTTC	CASSIEGLVGYNEQFF
-	TRBV6-5	TRBJ2-6	-	TGTGCCAGCAGTTACGCAGGGTACTCTGGGGCCAACGTCCTGACTTTC	CASSYAGYSGANVLTF
few	TRBV13	TRBJ2-3	TRBD2	TGTGCCAGCAGCTTAGCCCACCTAGCGGGGGGTAGGGCAGATACGCAGTATTTT	CASSLAHLAGGRADTQYF
once	TRBV2	TRBJ1-5	TRBD1	TGTGCCAGCACCTCTGACAGGGGTGTTCAGCCCCAGCATTTT	CASTSDRGVQPQHF
-	TRBV6-5	TRBJ2-2	-	TGTGCCAGCACTTCCAGGGGAACGAACACCGGGGAGCTGTTTTTT	CASTSRGTNTGELFF
-	TRBV27	TRBJ1-5	-	TGTGCCAGCAGTTTGAGCAGGGCCAATCAGCCCCAGCATTTT	CASSLSRANQPQHF
-	TRBV6-5	TRBJ1-2	-	TGTGCCAGCAGTTACGCAGCGTCCCAGAGCATGGGTGGCTACACCTTC	CASSYAASQSMGGYTF
-	TRBV5-1	TRBJ2-5	-	TGCGCCAGCAGCTCCCACATACAAGAGACCCAGTACTTC	CASSSHIQETQYF
once	TRBV5-4	TRBJ1-2	TRBD1	TGTGCCAGCAGCGCCCGACAGGGAGTTGGGGTAAACTATGGCTACACCTTC	CASSARQGVGVNYGYTF
-	TRBV28	TRBJ2-3	-	TGTGCCAGCAGTTTTAGTCCATATACGCAGTATTTT	CASSFSPYTQYF
few	TRBV7-2	TRBJ2-2	-	TGTGCCAGCAGCTTAGTACACCAGAACACCGGGGAGCTGTTTTTT	CASSLVHQNTGELFF
-	TRBV5-1	TRBJ2-3	-	TGCGCCAGCATATCCCAGGACACAGATACGCAGTATTTT	CASISQDTDTQYF
-	TRBV5-1	TRBJ2-3	TRBD2	TGCGCCAGCAGCCCGGGGGGGTCCACAGATACGCAGTATTTT	CASSPGGSTDTQYF
-	TRBV6-5	TRBJ2-1	-	TGTGCCAGCAGTTACCGGACTTCGTACAATGAGCAGTTCTTC	CASSYRTSYNEQFF
-	TRBV19	TRBJ2-7	-	TGTGCCAGTAGACAGTCGGGACACGGGTTGGGCGAGCAGTACTTC	CASRQSGHGLGEQYF
-	TRBV27	TRBJ1-4	-	TGTGCCAGCAGTCCCTTACAGGGCTATGAAAAACTGTTTTTT	CASSPLQGYEKLFF
-	TRBV9	TRBJ1-1	TRBD1	TGTGCCAGCAGCGGCGGGACAGGGCATATGAACACTGAAGCTTTCTTT	CASSGGTGHMNTEAFF
-	TRBV5-1	TRBJ2-7	TRBD1	TGCGCCAGCAATACAGGGGACGGATACGAGCAGTACTTC	CASNTGDGYEQYF
-	TRBV2	TRBJ2-1	-	TGTGCCAGCACCAGGGGAAACTTAAATGAGCAGTTCTTC	CASTRGNLNEQFF
-	TRBV4-2	TRBJ1-1	-	TGTGCCAGCAGCCAAGATGGCCAGGTGTCCATGAACACTGAAGCTTTCTTT	CASSQDGQVSMNTEAFF
-	TRBV10-3	TRBJ2-7	TRBD1	TGTGCCATCAGCGAACAGGGGACGTACTACGAGCAGTACTTC	CAISEQGTYYEQYF
-	TRBV6-5	TRBJ1-2	TRBD1	TGTGCCAGCAGTATGCCCGGGACAGAGGCTGGCTACACCTTC	CASSMPGTEAGYTF
once	TRBV5-5	TRBJ2-1	-	TGTGCCAGCAGCCCGGACAGTTACAATGAGCAGTTCTTC	CASSPDSYNEQFF